This T cell receptor (beta chain) was found in a study of blood T cell repertoires in COVID-19. Study as a whole: Acute and convalescent COVID-19 specimens originated in the United States, Italy and Spain. Sources were T cells, B-cell-depleted T cells, or PBMCs; the material itself was cDNA or gDNA.

Cohort assignment relied on participant-reported clinical history. The protocol was immunoSEQ multiplex PCR, while the TCRdb copy is restricted to in-frame clones and leaves out a portion. The data show 200,000 or so clones, roughly 83% seen once. V dropped 10 bases and J dropped 1 base, with 16 bases sitting between them. In germline, CDR1 is KGHDR, CDR2 SFDVKD. The CDR3 is 15 amino acids. What was sequenced was PBMCs or T cells enriched from blood (not recorded which). The V gene is TRBV24-1, the J gene TRBJ1-5; D not resolved. This clonotype was sampled from a woman aged 40 to 55 with acute COVID-19. The CDR3 DNA reads as TGTGCCACGGCTTCGGCGGACTTAAGCAATCAGCCCCAGCATTTT. The encoded protein is CATASADLSNQPQHF.